This TCR beta chain emerged from a study of early T cells in non-severe SARS-CoV-2 infection. Study-wide results and caveats: Private and CD4 specificities were missed by VDJdb matching, which favored anti-spike CD8 responses.

CDR3 length equals 14 residues. CDR1 KGHSH and CDR2 LQKENI come from the germline V gene. Trimming cost V 6 bases and J 8 bases; bases outside gene matches: 9. This clonotype was recorded many times. Its cognate antigen is unknown. Each single cDNA molecule received a unique molecular identifier. TCRdb re-called the 5' RACE reads through MiXCR, storing one row per CDR3 protein. The sample has about 19,000 distinct CDR3 sequences, 5.9% seen once. The receptor was derived from an adult who was a healthcare worker with PCR-confirmed SARS-CoV-2 infection or an uninfected control (not recorded which). The material sequenced was whole blood. The chain has TRBV18 and TRBJ2-1; 8 positions agree with TRBD2. The chain's CDR3 is CASSMGGGRDEQFF. The CDR3 nucleotides read TGTGCCAGCTCCATGGGCGGGGGGAGAGATGAGCAGTTCTTC. The full variable domain, in which reference TRBV18 and TRBJ2-1 provide the parts outside the CDR3, is NAGVMQNPRHLVRRRGQEARLRCSPMKGHSHVYWYRQLPEEGLKFMVYLQKENIIDESGMPKERFSAEFPKEGPSILRIQQVVRGDSAAYFCASSMGGGRDEQFFGPGTRLTVL.